This T cell receptor (beta chain) came from a study of CD8 T cells in Susac syndrome. Reverse transcription used about 0.45 to 1 ug RNA and random hexamers. TCRdb reprocessed the immunoSEQ multiplex PCR reads via MiXCR and lists one record per CDR3 protein. This sample yields about 200,000 distinct CDR3 sequences, of which around 95% are seen a single time; around 0.082% belongs to the top ten. The CDR3 spans 15 residues. Germline V gene data show CDR1 as GTSNPN and CDR2 as SVGIG (reference sequence). Trimming cost V 2 bases and J 4 bases; bases outside gene matches: 7. The clonotype originates from a human donor with multiple sclerosis. The specimen sequenced was CD4+ T cells from PBMCs. The chain joins TRBV30 to TRBJ1-2, with 10 positions matching TRBD1. Written as DNA, the CDR3 is TGTGCCTGGAGTCTCGGGACAGGGGACTCCTATGGCTACACCTTC. Amino acids: CAWSLGTGDSYGYTF.